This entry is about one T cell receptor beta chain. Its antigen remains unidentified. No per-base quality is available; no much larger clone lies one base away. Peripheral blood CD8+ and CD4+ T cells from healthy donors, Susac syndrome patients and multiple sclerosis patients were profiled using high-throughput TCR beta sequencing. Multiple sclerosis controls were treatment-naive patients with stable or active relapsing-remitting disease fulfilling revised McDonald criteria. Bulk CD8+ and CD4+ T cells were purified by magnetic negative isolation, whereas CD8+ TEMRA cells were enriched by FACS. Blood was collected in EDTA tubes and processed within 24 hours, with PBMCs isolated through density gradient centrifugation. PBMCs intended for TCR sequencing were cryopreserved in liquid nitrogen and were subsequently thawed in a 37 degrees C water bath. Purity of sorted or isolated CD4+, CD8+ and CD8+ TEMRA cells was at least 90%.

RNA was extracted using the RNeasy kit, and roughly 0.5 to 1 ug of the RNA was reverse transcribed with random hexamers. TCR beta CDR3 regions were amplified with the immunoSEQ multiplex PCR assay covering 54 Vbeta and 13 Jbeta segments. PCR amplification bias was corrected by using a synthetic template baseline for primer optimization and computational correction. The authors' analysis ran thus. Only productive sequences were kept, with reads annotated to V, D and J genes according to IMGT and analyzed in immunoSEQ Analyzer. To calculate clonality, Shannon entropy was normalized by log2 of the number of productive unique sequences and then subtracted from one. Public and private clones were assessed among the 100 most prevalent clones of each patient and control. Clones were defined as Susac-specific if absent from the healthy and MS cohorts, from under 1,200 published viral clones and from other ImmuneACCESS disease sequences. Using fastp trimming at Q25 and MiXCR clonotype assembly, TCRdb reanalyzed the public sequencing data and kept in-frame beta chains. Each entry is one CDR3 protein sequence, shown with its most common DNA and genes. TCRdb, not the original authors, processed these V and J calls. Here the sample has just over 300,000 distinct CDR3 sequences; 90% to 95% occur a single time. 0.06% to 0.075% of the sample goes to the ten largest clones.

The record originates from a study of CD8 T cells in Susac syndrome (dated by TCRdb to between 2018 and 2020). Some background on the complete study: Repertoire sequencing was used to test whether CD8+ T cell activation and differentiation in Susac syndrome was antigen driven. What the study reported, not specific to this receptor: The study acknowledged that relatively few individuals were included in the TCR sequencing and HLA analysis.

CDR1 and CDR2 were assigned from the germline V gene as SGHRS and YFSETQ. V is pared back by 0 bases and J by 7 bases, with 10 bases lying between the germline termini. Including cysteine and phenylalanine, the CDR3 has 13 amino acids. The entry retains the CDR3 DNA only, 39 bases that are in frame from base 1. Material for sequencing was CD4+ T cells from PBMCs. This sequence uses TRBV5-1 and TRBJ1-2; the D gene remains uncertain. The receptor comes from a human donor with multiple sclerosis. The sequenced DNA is TGCGCCAGCAGCTTGGCCGGGATATCTGGCTACACCTTC. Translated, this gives CASSLAGISGYTF.